The 15 T cell receptor beta chains presented below share a single source sample, sequenced in a study of cytomegalovirus exposure and HLA in healthy donors. Primers for the PCR totalled 60 Vbeta and 13 Jbeta. Only in-frame clones appear in the TCRdb table, and some are missing; sequencing was by immunoSEQ multiplex PCR. Recorded for this sample: about 200,000 clones. The sequenced material came from PBMCs. All receptors derive from a man aged 30 to 45 in good health and CMV-seronegative.

V and J are TRBV10-1 and TRBJ2-7, with unresolved D. Between the trimmed V and J ends, which lost 5 bases and 6 bases, there was a span of 11 bases. Germline CDR1 and CDR2: WNHNN and SYGVQD (reference sequence). CDR3 size: 12 residues. The CDR3 DNA reads TGCGCCAGCAGTCCGAATACCGGCGAGCAGTACTTC. Translation: CASSPNTGEQYF.

V gene TRBV5-4 combines with J gene TRBJ2-7; possibly TRBD1 for D (6 bases). Germline CDR1 is SGHNT and CDR2 is YYREEE (reference sequence). V dropped 4 bases and J dropped 7 bases, with 15 bases sitting between them. This CDR3 is built from 13 residues. CDR3 in amino acids: CASSRDTGGEQYF. DNA of the CDR3: TGTGCCAGCAGCAGGGACACCGGTGGGGAGCAGTACTTC.

The V call is TRBV7-3, the J call TRBJ2-3, with TRBD1 as a possible D gene (6 bases). Deletions cut 1 base from V and 5 bases from J, with 16 bases between. Germline lookup yields CDR1 SGHTA and CDR2 FQGTGA. CDR3 length equals 16 residues. This chain's CDR3 is CASSLIQGRGGDTQYF. The CDR3, as DNA: TGTGCCAGCAGCTTAATACAGGGAAGAGGTGGAGATACGCAGTATTTT.

The rearrangement uses TRBV29-1 and TRBJ2-1; D is possibly TRBD2 (5 bases). Germline CDR1 is SQVTM and CDR2 is ANQGSEA. The CDR3 extends over 16 amino acids. Between the trimmed V and J ends, which lost 0 bases and 3 bases, there was a span of 15 bases. The CDR3 spells CSVEDVLSADYNEQFF. The CDR3 DNA sequence: TGCAGCGTTGAAGATGTCCTTAGCGCGGACTACAATGAGCAGTTCTTC.

The genes are TRBV7-2 and TRBJ2-1; 8 positions match TRBD2. Unmatched junction bases numbered 12, after V lost 8 bases and J lost 9 bases. Germline V gene lookup returns CDR1 SGHTA and CDR2 FQGNSA. This CDR3 has 14 residues. The CDR3 DNA sequence: TGTGCCAGCCACATTGCGGGGGGATGGGTTGAGCAGTTCTTC. Protein product: CASHIAGGWVEQFF.

V usage is TRBV19 and J usage is TRBJ1-2; 7 bases fit TRBD1. This CDR3 is built from 18 residues. Germline-derived CDR1 and CDR2 are LNHDA and SQIVND (reference sequence). With 3 bases clipped from V and 2 bases from J, the junction kept 15 bases outside the gene matches. CDR3: CASSIEYKTGSVNYGYTF. The DNA for the CDR3 is TGTGCCAGTAGTATCGAATATAAGACAGGGTCGGTGAACTATGGCTACACCTTC.

The chain employs TRBV6-1 and TRBJ1-2; no definite D call. CDR3 length: 14 amino acids. Looked up from germline, CDR1 is MNHNS and CDR2 is SASEGT. V was clipped by 0 bases and J by 10 bases, with 15 bases between them. The DNA of the CDR3 is TGTGCCAGCAGTGAAGCGTCCGGGAGTGAGGACTACACCTTC. Amino acid sequence: CASSEASGSEDYTF.

This sequence joins TRBV20-1 and TRBJ2-5; D is ambiguous. V was pared by 4 bases and J by 5 bases, with 8 bases between. The germline V gene has CDR1 DFQATT and CDR2 SNEGSKA (reference sequence). The CDR3 length is 11 residues. The CDR3 coding sequence is TGCAGTGCTATACTTTCTGAGACCCAGTACTTC. It is translated as CSAILSETQYF.

V usage is TRBV27 and J usage is TRBJ1-4; TRBD1 matches 7 bases. The length of the CDR3 is 15 residues. The germline gives CDR1 MNHEY, CDR2 SMNVEV (reference sequence). V lost 6 bases and J lost 2; bases outside the gene matches: 6. The CDR3 reads CASSRNRGTNEKLFF. CDR3 nucleotide sequence: TGTGCCAGCAGCCGAAACAGGGGCACTAATGAAAAACTGTTTTTT. The complete variable domain, with remaining parts taken from reference TRBV27 and TRBJ1-4, reads EAQVTQNPRYLITVTGKKLTVTCSQNMNHEYMSWYRQDPGLGLRQIYYSMNVEVTDKGDVPEGYKVSRKEKRNFPLILESPSPNQTSLYFCASSRNRGTNEKLFFGSGTQLSVL.

The chain uses TRBV12-5 and TRBJ1-4; D call uncertain. V lost 7 bases and J 2 bases, leaving 17 bases between the germline ends. The germline V gene encodes CDR1 LGHNT and CDR2 FRNRAP. This CDR3 has 16 amino acids. The CDR3 protein is CASAPGRGSTNEKLFF. The CDR3 DNA follows: TGTGCTAGTGCACCAGGACGGGGATCTACTAATGAAAAACTGTTTTTT.

The CDR3 DNA follows: TGTGCCACTTCAAACAGGGACACTGAAGCTTTCTTT. It encodes CATSNRDTEAFF. The chain uses TRBV25-1 and TRBJ1-1; D is possibly TRBD1 (6 bases). Deletions cut 10 bases from V and 3 bases from J, with 12 bases between. Per germline, CDR1 MGHDK and CDR2 SYGVNS. This CDR3 contains 12 residues.

J is TRBJ2-7 and V is TRBV5-8, with 7 bases lining up with TRBD1. The CDR3 is 14 residues long. V lost 5 bases to trimming and J lost 0 bases; unmatched junction nucleotides: 5. The germline V gene has CDR1 SGHTS and CDR2 YDEGEE. This CDR3 is CASRSGTVSYEQYF. In DNA form, the CDR3 reads TGTGCCAGCAGATCCGGGACAGTCTCCTACGAGCAGTACTTC.

The rearrangement uses TRBV2 and TRBJ1-2, with D possibly TRBD1 on 6 matching bases. CDR3 length: 12 residues. Germline lookup yields CDR1 SNHLY and CDR2 FYNNEI. V lost 6 bases to trimming and J lost 4 bases, with 9 bases between them. The DNA for the CDR3 is TGTGCCAGCAGGGCAGGGGTCTATGGCTACACCTTC. Its protein product is CASRAGVYGYTF. The whole variable domain, remainder taken from reference TRBV2 and TRBJ1-2, is EPEVTQTPSHQVTQMGQEVILRCVPISNHLYFYWYRQILGQKVEFLVSFYNNEISEKSEIFDDQFSVERPDGSNFTLKIRSTKLEDSAMYFCASRAGVYGYTFGSGTRLTVV.

Here the CDR3 DNA reads TGTGCCAGTAGCCTTTCTGGGCTAGCGGGGAACAATGAGCAGTTCTTC. Translation gives CASSLSGLAGNNEQFF. The rearrangement joins TRBV19 to TRBJ2-1; 9 bases are shared with TRBD2. The CDR3 is 16 residues long. V was pared by 6 bases and J by 5 bases, with 11 bases of the junction left unmatched. Germline V gene lookup returns CDR1 LNHDA and CDR2 SQIVND (reference sequence). Variable domain in full (rest from reference TRBV19 and TRBJ2-1): DGGITQSPKYLFRKEGQNVTLSCEQNLNHDAMYWYRQDPGQGLRLIYYSQIVNDFQKGDIAEGYSVSREKKESFPLTVTSAQKNPTAFYLCASSLSGLAGNNEQFFGPGTRLTVL.

V usage is TRBV30 and J usage is TRBJ1-5; 7 nucleotides match TRBD1. With 5 bases clipped from V and 2 bases from J, the junction kept 6 bases outside the gene matches. CDR1 GTSNPN and CDR2 SVGIG come from the germline V gene (reference sequence). The CDR3 is made up of 14 amino acids. Here the CDR3 DNA reads TGTGCCTGGGCCCCTACAGGGGGCAATCAGCCCCAGCATTTT. Translation: CAWAPTGGNQPQHF.